The sequence of this T cell receptor beta chain was determined in a study of response to subunit inactivated influenza vaccine. Each CDR3 protein is one row after TCRdb ran MiXCR on the RT-PCR reads. The sample has about half a million distinct CDR3 sequences, roughly 27% seen once. The CDR3 is 15 amino acids. Germline lookup yields CDR1 ENHRY and CDR2 SYGVKD. V shed 4 bases, J shed 0 bases, and the junction held 0 bases outside the gene matches. V is TRBV10-3 and J is TRBJ2-2; 9 nucleotides agree with TRBD1. This receptor was identified in a man between 50 and 59 years old who received an inactivated influenza vaccine. This sample comprised CD4+ T cells sorted from PBMCs, obtained approximately 5 days after vaccination. DNA for the CDR3: TGTGCCATCAGTGGGACAGGGGCGAACACCGGGGAGCTGTTTTTT. As protein: CAISGTGANTGELFF.